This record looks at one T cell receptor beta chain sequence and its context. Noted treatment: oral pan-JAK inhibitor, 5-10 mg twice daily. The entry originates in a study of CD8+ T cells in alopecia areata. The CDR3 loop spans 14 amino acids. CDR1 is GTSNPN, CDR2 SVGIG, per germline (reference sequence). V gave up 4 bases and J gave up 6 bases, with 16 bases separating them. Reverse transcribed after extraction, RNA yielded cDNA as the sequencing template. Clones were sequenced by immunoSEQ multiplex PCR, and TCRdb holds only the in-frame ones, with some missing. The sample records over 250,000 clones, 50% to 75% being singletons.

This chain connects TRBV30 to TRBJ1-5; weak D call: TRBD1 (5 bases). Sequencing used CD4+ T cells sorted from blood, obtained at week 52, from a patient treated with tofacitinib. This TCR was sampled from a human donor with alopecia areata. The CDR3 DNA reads TGTGCCTGGACCAAGGGGCAAGTCAGTCAGCCCCAGCATTTT. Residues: CAWTKGQVSQPQHF.